The T cell receptor (beta chain) described here comes from a study of metastatic and nonmetastatic thyroid tumors. Study-wide background: Blood and tumor or nodule tissue repertoires from malignant and benign thyroid patients were compared.

This clone has at least ten counts. The antigen is unknown. Nobody among the patients had been given any treatment before thyroid surgery. Per the germline V gene, CDR1 is MNHNS and CDR2 is SASEGT. Trimming cost V 6 bases and J 7 bases; bases outside gene matches: 7. The CDR3 has 14 residues. As processed by the authors: What underpinned the distant-metastasis classifier for papillary thyroid cancer was the set of CDR3 differences across clinicopathological groups. TCRdb recomputed clones from the PCR reads via MiXCR. TCRdb, not the original authors, processed these V and J calls. Of about 93,000 clones in the sample, less than 10% were seen once. Findings and caveats of the study: The study reportedly found significantly higher TCR beta diversity in malignant thyroid tumors than benign nodules, in blood and tumor.

Sample: blood. The chain has TRBV6-1 and TRBJ2-2; 8 bases are shared with TRBD2. The receptor's source is a female donor with papillary thyroid cancer or a benign thyroid nodule (not recorded which). Some clones in this sample may be carry-over from other donors' samples. The CDR3 DNA reads TGTGCCAGCAGGACGGGACTAGGTGGCGGGGAGCTGTTTTTT. Its protein product is CASRTGLGGGELFF.